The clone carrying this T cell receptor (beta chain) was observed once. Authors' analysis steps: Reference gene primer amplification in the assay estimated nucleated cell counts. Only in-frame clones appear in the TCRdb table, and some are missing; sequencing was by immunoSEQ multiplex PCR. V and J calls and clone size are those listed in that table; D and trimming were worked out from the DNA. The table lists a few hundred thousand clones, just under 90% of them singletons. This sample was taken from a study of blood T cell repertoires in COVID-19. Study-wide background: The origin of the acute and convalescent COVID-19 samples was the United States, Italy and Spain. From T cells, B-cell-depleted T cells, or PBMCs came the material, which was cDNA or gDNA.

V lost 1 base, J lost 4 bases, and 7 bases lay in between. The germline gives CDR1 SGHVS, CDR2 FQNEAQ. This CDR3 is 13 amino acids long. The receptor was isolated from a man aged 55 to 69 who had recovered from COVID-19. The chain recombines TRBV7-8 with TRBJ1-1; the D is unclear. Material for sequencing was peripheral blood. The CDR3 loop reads CASSLVSGTEAFF. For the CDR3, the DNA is TGTGCCAGCAGCTTAGTGTCCGGCACTGAAGCTTTCTTT.